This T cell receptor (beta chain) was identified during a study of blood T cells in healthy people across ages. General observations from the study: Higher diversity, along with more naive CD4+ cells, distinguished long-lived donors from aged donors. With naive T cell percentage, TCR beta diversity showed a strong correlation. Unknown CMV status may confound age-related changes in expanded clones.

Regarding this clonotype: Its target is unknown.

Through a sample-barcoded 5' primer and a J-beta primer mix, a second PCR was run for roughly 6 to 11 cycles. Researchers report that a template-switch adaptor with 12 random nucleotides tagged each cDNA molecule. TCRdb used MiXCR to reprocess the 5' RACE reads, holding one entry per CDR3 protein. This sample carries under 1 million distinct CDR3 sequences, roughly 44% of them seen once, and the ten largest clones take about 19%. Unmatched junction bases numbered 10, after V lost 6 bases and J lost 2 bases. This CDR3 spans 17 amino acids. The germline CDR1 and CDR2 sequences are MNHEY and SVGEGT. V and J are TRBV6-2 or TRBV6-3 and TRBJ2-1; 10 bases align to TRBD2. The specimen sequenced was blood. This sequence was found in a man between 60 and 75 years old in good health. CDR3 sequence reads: CASRRLSGGSPYNEQFF. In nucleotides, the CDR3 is TGTGCCAGCAGAAGACTTAGCGGGGGGTCTCCCTACAATGAGCAGTTCTTC.